These 3 T cell receptor beta chains were all obtained from the same sample, sequenced in a study of T cell repertoires in cytomegalovirus infection (dated by TCRdb to between 2019 and 2020). Explained via the paper, the treatment or condition label denotes: in vitro stimulation with specific CMV peptide epitopes to enrich CMV-specific T cells. These reads were obtained on an Illumina HiSeq 1500. TCRdb cleaned the public reads at Q25 with fastp, built clones with MiXCR and kept in-frame beta chains. Under each unique CDR3 protein, matching rows form one entry showing the most common genes and DNA. A total of some 920,000 distinct CDR3 sequences appear in this sample, roughly 30% of them only once. The ten biggest clones cover about an eighth of the sample. No antigen has been assigned to these receptors. Sequences were derived from cultured CD8+ T cells from PBMCs, sampled from culture after CMV antigen stimulation. The receptors shown here come from a human donor in good health (CMV status not recorded). Some clones in this sample may be carry-over from other donors' samples.

The rearrangement joins TRBV2 to TRBJ1-1; unclear D gene. The CDR3 contains 14 residues. Trimming removed 7 bases from V and 1 base from J, with 13 bases in between. Germline V gene lookup returns CDR1 SNHLY and CDR2 FYNNEI. CDR3 nucleotide sequence: TGTGCCAGCATCTCCCCACAGACGAACACTGAAGCTTTCTTT. The encoded protein is CASISPQTNTEAFF.

The sample holds many counts of this clonotype. This rearrangement joins TRBV6-6 to TRBJ2-7; 8 positions agree with TRBD2. Per germline, CDR1 MNHNY and CDR2 SVGAGI (reference sequence). Germline trimming cut 5 bases from V and 1 base from J; bases unmatched to any gene: 10. The CDR3 spans 16 residues. The CDR3 loop is CASSNWGLVTSYEQYV. DNA for the CDR3: TGTGCCAGCAGTAATTGGGGACTAGTTACTTCCTACGAGCAGTACGTC.

This clonotype has only a few counts. The chain links TRBV6-2 or TRBV6-3 to TRBJ2-1; D is uncertain. CDR1 is MNHEY and CDR2 is SVGEGT in the germline V gene. The V end was cut by 1 base, the J end by 1 base, with 5 bases between. The CDR3 spans 14 residues. The CDR3 protein is CASSYLRSYNEQFF. The CDR3 coding sequence is TGTGCCAGCAGTTACTTGAGATCCTACAATGAGCAGTTCTTC.